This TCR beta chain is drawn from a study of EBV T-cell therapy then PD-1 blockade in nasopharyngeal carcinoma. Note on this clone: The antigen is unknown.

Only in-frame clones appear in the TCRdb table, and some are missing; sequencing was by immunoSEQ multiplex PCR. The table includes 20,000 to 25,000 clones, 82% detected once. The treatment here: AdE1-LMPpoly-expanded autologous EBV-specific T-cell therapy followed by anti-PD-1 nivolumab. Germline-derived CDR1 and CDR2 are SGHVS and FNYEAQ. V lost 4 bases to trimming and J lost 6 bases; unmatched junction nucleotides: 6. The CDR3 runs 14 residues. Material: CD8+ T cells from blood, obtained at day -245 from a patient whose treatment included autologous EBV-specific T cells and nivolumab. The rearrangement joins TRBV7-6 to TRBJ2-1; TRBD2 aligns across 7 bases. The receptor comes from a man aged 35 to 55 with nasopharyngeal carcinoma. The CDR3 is CASSSAGGINEQFF. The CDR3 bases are TGTGCCAGCAGCTCCGCCGGGGGGATCAATGAGCAGTTCTTC. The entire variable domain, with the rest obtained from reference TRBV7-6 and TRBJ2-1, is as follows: GAGVSQSPRYKVTKRGQDVALRCDPISGHVSLYWYRQALGQGPEFLTYFNYEAQQDKSGLPNDRFSAERPEGSISTLTIQRTEQRDSAMYRCASSSAGGINEQFFGPGTRLTVL.